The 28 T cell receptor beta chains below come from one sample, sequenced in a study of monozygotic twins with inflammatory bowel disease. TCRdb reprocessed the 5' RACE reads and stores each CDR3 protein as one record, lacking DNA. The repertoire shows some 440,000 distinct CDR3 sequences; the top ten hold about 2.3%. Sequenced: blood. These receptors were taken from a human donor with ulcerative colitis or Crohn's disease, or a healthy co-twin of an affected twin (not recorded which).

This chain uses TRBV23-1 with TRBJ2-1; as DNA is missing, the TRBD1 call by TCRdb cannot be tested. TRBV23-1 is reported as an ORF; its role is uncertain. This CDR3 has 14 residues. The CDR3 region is CASSRGDRVIQQFF.

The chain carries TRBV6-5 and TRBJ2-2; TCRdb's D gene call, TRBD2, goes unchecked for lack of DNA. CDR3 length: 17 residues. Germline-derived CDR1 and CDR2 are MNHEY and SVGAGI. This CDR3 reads CASSYSREGLNTGELFF.

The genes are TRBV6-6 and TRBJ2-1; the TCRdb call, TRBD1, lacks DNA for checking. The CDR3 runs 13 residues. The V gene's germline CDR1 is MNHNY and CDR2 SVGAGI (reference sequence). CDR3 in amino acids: CASSSGTVREQFF.

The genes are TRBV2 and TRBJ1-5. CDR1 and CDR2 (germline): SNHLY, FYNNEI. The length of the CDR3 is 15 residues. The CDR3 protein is CASSEEGGGNQPQHF.

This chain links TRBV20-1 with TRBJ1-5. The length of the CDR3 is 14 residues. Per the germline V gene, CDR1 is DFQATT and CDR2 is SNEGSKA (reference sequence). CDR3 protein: CSARWTGGNQPQHF.

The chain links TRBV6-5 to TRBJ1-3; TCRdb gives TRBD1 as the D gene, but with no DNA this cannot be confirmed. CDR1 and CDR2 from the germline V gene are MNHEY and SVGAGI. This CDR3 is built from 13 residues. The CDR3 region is CASRQVSGNTIYF.

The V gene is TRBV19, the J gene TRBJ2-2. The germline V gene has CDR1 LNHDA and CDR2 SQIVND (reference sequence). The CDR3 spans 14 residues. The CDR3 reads CASSRMANTGELFF.

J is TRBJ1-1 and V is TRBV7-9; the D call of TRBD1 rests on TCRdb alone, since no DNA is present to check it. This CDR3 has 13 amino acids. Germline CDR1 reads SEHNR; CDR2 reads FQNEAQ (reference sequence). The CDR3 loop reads CASSPGLTTEAFF.

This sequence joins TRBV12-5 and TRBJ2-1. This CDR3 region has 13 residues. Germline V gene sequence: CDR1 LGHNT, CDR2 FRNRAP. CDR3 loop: CASGLARTSEQFF.

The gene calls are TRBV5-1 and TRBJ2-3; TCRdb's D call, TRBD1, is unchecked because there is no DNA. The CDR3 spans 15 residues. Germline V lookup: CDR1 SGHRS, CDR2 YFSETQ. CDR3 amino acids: CASSLGDISTDTQYF.

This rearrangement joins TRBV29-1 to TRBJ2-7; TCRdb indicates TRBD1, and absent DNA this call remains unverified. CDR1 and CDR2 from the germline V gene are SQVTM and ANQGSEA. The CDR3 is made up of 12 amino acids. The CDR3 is CSAWGGGNEQYF.

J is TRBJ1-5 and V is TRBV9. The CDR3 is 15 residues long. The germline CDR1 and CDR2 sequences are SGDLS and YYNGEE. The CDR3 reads CASSRRQLRKLPQHF.

CDR3 loop: CASSLGGRAADTQYF. This chain joins TRBV7-2 and TRBJ2-3; TCRdb selects TRBD2, and the lack of DNA leaves this call unchecked. The CDR3 sequence is 15 residues long. The germline V gene has CDR1 SGHTA and CDR2 FQGNSA.

CDR3 region: CASSSRTGFTDTQYF. V and J are TRBV7-2 and TRBJ2-3; TCRdb's D call of TRBD1 is untestable without DNA. The germline CDR1 and CDR2 sequences are SGHTA and FQGNSA. The CDR3 spans 15 residues.

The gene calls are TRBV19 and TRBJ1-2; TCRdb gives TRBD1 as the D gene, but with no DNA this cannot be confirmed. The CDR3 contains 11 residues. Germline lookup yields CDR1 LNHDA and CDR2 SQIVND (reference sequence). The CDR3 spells CATRTDYGYTF.

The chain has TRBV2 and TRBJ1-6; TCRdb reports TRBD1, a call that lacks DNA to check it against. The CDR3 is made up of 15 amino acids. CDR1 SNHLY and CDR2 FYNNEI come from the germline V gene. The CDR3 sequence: CASIQLGTSYSPLHF. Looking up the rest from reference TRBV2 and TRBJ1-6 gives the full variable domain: EPEVTQTPSHQVTQMGQEVILRCVPISNHLYFYWYRQILGQKVEFLVSFYNNEISEKSEIFDDQFSVERPDGSNFTLKIRSTKLEDSAMYFCASIQLGTSYSPLHFGNGTRLTVT.

The CDR3: CASSGLTGSSYNEQFF. The chain links TRBV25-1 to TRBJ2-1; TCRdb reports TRBD2, a call that lacks DNA to check it against. The CDR3 contains 16 residues. Looked up from germline, CDR1 is MGHDK and CDR2 is SYGVNS.

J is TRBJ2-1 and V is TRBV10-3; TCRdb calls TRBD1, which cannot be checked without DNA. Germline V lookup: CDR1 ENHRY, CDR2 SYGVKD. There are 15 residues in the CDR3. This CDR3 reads CAITTDSNKYNEKFF.

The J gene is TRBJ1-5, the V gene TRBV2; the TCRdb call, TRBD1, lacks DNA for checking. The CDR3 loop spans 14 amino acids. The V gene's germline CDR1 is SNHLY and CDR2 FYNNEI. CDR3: CASSESTGAQPQHF.

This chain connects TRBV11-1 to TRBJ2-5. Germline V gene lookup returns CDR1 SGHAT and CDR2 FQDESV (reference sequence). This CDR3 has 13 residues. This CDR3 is CASSLAIQETQYF.

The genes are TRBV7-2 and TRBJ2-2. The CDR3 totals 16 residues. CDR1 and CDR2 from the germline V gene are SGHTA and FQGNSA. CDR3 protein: CASSLQSPLNTGELFF. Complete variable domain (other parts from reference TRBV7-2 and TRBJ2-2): GAGVSQSPSNKVTEKGKDVELRCDPISGHTALYWYRQSLGQGLEFLIYFQGNSAPDKSGLPSDRFSAERTGGSVSTLTIQRTQQEDSAVYLCASSLQSPLNTGELFFGEGSRLTVL.

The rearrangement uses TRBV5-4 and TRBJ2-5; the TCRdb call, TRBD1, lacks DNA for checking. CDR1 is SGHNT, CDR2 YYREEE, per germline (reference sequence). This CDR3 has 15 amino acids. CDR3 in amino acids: CASSRGGQGQETQYF. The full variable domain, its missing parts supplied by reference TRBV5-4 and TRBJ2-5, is ETGVTQSPTHLIKTRGQQVTLRCSSQSGHNTVSWYQQALGQGPQFIFQYYREEENGRGNFPPRFSGLQFPNYSSELNVNALELDDSALYLCASSRGGQGQETQYFGPGTRLLVL.

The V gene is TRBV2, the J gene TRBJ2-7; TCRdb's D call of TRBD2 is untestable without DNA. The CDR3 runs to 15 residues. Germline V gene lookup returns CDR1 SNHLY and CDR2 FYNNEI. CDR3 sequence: CATNSMGAGGSEQYF.

The CDR3 sequence: CASSFLGQSSGANVLTF. The gene calls are TRBV5-1 and TRBJ2-6. There are 17 residues in the CDR3. Germline CDR1 and CDR2: SGHRS and YFSETQ.

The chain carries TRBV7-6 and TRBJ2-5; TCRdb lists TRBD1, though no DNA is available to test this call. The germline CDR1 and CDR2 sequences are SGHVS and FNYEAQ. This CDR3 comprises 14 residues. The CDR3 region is CASGTPGTSETQYF.

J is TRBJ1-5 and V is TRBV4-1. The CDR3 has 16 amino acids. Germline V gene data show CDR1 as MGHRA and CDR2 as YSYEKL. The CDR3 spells CASSQDQPASNQPQHF.

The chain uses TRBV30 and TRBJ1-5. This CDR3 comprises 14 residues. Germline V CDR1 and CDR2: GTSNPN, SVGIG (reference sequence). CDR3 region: CAWSVDYSNQPQHF.

The CDR3 region is CASSLRTEKLFF. The genes are TRBV12-3 or TRBV12-4 and TRBJ1-4; without DNA, the TCRdb call of TRBD1 cannot be checked. This CDR3 is built from 12 residues.